This entry concerns a single TCR beta chain. Its antigen remains unidentified. The data stem from a study of siplizumab effects on memory and regulatory T cells. Study-wide results and caveats: No assignable naive or memory phenotype existed for roughly 75-97% of proliferating CD4+ or CD8+ clones.

Produced via immunoSEQ multiplex PCR; TCRdb's table is partial and in-frame only. The sample holds under 140,000 clones, 92% seen once. CDR1 is SGHTA, CDR2 FQGTGA, per germline. This CDR3 region has 13 residues. The V end was cut by 5 bases, the J end by 4 bases, with 10 bases between. The chain has TRBV7-3 and TRBJ2-3; unclear D gene. Sequenced material: CD4+ T cells sorted from blood. The sequence was obtained from a human donor in good health. The CDR3 spells CASSDYLSDTQYF. For the CDR3, the DNA is TGTGCCAGCAGCGATTATCTTTCAGATACGCAGTATTTT.